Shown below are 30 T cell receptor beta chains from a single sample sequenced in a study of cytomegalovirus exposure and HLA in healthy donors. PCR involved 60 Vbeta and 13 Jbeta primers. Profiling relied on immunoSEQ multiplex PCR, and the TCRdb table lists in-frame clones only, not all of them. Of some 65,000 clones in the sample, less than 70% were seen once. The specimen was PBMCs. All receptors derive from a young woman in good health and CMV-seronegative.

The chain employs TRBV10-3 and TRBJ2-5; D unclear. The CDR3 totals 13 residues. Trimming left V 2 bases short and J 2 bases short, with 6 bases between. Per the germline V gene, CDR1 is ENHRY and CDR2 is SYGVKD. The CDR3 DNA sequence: TGTGCCATCAGTGAGCCCCTGCAAGAGACCCAGTACTTC. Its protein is CAISEPLQETQYF.

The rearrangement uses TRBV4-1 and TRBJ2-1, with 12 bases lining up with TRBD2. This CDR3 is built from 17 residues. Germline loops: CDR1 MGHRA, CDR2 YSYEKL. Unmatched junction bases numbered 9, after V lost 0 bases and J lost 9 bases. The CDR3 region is CASSQDRLAGDQCEQFF. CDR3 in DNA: TGCGCCAGCAGCCAAGACCGACTAGCGGGGGACCAATGTGAGCAGTTCTTC.

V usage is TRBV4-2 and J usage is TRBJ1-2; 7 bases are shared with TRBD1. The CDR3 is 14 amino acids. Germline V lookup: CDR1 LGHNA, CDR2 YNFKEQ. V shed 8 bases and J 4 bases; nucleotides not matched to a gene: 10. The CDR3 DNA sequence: TGTGCCAGCCGGGAAGGAGGGGGCATCTATGGCTACACCTTC. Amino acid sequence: CASREGGGIYGYTF.

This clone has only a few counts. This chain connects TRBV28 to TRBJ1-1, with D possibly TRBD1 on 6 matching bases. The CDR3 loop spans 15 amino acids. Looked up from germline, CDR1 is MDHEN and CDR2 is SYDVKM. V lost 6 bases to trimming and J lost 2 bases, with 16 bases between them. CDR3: CASSLRTVYNTEAFF. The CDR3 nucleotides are TGTGCCAGCAGCTTGAGGACAGTTTACAACACTGAAGCTTTCTTT.

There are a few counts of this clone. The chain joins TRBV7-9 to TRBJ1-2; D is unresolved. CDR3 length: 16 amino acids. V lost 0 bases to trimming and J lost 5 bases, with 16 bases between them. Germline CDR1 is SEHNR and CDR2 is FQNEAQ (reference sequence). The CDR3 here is CASSLAVAGLEYGYTF. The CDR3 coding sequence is TGTGCCAGCAGCTTAGCGGTAGCAGGACTGGAGTATGGCTACACCTTC.

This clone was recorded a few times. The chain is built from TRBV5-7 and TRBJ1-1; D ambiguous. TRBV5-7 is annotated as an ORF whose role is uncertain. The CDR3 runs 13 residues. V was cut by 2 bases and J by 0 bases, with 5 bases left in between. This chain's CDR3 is CASSFVLNTEAFF. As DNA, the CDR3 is TGTGCCAGCAGCTTTGTATTGAACACTGAAGCTTTCTTT.

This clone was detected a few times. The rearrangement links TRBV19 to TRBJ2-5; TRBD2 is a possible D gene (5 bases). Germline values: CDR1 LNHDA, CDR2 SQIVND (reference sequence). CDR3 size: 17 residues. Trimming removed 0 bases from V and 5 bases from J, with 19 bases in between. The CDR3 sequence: CASSIDHRPGPGETQYF. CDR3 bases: TGTGCCAGTAGTATAGATCATCGCCCGGGCCCGGGGGAGACCCAGTACTTC.

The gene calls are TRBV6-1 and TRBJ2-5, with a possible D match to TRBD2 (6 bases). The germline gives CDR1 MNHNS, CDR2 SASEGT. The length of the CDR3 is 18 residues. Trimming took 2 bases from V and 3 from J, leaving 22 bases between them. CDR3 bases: TGTGCCAGCAGTGAAATCAATCAGCTTGCCGGGGGAGAAGAGACCCAGTACTTC. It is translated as CASSEINQLAGGEETQYF.

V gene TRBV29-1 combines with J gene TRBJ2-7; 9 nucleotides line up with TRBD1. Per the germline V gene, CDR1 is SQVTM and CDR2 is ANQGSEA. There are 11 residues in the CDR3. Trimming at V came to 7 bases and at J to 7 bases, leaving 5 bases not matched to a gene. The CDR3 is CSGDRAGEQYF. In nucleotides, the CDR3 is TGCAGCGGGGACAGGGCCGGGGAGCAGTACTTC.

In nucleotides, the CDR3 is TGCGCCAGCAGCCCCGGACAATCCTACAATGAGCAGTTCTTC. This encodes CASSPGQSYNEQFF. This chain links TRBV5-1 with TRBJ2-1, with D tentatively TRBD1 (5 bases). Germline V CDR1 and CDR2: SGHRS, YFSETQ. This CDR3 contains 14 residues. Trimming removed 4 bases from V and 1 base from J, with 9 bases in between.

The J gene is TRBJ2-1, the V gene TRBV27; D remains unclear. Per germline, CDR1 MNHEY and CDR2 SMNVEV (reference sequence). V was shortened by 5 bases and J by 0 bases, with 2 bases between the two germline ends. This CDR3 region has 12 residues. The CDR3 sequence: CASSHSYNEQFF. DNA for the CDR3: TGTGCCAGCAGTCACTCCTACAATGAGCAGTTCTTC.

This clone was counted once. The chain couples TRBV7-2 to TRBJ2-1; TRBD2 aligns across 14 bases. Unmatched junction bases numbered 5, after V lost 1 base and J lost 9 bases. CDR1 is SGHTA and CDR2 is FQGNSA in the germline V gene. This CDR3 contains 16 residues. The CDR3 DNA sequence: TGTGCCAGCAGCTTAGGCGGGACTAGCGGGGGTCTTGAGCAGTTCTTC. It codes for CASSLGGTSGGLEQFF.

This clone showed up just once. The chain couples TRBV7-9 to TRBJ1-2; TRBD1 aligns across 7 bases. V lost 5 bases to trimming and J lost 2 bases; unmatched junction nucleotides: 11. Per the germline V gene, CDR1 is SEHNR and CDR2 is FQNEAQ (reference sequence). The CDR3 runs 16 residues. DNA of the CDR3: TGTGCCAGCAGCCAATCCGCGGGACAGCAAAACTATGGCTACACCTTC. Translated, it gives CASSQSAGQQNYGYTF.

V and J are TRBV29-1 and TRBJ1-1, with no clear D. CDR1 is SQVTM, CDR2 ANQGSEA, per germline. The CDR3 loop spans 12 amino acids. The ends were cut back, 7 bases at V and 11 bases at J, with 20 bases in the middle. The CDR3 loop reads CSAPVARGMAFF. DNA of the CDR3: TGCAGCGCTCCAGTGGCACGCGGGATGGCTTTCTTT.

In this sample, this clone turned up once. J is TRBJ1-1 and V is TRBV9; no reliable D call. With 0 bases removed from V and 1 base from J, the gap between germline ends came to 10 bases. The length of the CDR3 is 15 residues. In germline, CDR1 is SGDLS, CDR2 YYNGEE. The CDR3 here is CASSVAGWGNTEAFF. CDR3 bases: TGTGCCAGCAGCGTAGCGGGGTGGGGGAACACTGAAGCTTTCTTT.

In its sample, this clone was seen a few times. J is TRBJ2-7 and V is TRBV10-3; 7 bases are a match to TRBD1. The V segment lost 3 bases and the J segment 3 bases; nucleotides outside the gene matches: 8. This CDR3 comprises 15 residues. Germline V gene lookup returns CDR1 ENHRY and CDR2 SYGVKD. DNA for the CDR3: TGTGCCATCAGTGACAAGGGGGCGAAGAACTACGAGCAGTACTTC. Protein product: CAISDKGAKNYEQYF.

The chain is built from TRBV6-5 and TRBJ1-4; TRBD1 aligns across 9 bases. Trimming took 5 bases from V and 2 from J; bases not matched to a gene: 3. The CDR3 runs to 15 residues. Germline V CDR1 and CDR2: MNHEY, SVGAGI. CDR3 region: CASSMTGGTNEKLFF. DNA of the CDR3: TGTGCCAGCAGTATGACAGGGGGGACTAATGAAAAACTGTTTTTT.

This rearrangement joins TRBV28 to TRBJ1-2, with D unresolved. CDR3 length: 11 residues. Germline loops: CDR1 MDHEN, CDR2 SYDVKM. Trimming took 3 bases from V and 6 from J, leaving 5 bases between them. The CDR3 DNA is TGTGCCAGCAGTTTTCCCAATGGCTACACCTTC. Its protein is CASSFPNGYTF.

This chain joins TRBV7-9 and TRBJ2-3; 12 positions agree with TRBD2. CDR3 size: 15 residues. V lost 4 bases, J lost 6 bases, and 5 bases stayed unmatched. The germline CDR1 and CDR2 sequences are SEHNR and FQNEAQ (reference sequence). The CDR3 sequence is CASSSLAGGPDTQYF. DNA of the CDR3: TGTGCCAGCAGCTCACTAGCGGGGGGCCCCGATACGCAGTATTTT.

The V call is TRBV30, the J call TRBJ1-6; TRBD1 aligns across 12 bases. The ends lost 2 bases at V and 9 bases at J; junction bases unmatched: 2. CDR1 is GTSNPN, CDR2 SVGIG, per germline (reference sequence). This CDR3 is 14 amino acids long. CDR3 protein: CAWSRGQGASPLHF. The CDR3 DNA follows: TGTGCCTGGAGTAGGGGACAGGGGGCTTCACCCCTCCACTTT.

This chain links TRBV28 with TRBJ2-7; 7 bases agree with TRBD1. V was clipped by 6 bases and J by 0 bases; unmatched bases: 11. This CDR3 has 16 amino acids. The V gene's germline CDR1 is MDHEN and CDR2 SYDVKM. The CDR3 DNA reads TGTGCCAGCAGGGACAGGACCGGGACGGTCTCCTACGAGCAGTACTTC. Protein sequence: CASRDRTGTVSYEQYF.

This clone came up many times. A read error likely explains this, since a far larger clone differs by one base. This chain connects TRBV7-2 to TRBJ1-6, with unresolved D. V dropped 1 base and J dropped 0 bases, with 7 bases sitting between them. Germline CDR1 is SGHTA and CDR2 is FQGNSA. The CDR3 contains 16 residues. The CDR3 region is CASSLGPCSYNSPLHF. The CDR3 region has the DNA TGTGCCAGCAGCTTAGGGCCATGCTCCTATAATTCACCCCTCCACTTT.

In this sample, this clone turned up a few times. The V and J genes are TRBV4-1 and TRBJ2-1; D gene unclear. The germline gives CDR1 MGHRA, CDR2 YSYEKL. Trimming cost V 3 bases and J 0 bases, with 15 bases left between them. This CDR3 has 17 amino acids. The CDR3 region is CASSQAPGRSSYNEQFF. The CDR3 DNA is TGCGCCAGCAGCCAGGCCCCCGGCCGGAGCTCCTACAATGAGCAGTTCTTC.

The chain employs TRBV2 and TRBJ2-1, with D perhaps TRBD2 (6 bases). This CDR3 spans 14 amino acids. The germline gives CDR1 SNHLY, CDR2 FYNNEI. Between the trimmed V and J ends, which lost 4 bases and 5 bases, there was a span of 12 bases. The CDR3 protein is CASSARGTDNEQFF. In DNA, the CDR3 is TGTGCCAGCAGTGCCCGGGGGACCGACAATGAGCAGTTCTTC.

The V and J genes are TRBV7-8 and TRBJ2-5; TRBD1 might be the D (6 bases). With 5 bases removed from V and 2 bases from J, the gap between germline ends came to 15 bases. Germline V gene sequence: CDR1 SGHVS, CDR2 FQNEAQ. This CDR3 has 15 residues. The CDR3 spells CASSPRRTEQETQYF. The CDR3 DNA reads TGTGCCAGCAGCCCCCGACGGACAGAGCAAGAGACCCAGTACTTC.

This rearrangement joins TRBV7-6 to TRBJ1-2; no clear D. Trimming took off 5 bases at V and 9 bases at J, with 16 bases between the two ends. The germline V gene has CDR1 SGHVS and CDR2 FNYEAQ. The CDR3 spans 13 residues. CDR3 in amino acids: CASSPDGKGSYTF. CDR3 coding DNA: TGTGCCAGCAGCCCTGACGGGAAAGGGAGCTACACCTTC.

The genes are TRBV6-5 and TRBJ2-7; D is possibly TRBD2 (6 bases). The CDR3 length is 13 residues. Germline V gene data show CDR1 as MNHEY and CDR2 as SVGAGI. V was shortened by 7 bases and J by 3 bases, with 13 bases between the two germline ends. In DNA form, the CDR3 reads TGTGCCAGCACTGCCCCCGGGAGCTACGAGCAGTACTTC. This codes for CASTAPGSYEQYF.

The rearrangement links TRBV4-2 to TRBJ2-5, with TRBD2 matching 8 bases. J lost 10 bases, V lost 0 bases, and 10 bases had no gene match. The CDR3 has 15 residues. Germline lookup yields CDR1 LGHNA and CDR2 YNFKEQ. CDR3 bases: TGTGCCAGCAGCCAAGAGGAACTAGCGGTCCGAGGCCAGTACTTC. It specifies CASSQEELAVRGQYF.

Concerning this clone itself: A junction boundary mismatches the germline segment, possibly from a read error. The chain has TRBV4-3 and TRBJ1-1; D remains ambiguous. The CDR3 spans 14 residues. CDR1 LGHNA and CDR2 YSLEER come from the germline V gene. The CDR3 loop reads CASSQDTENPEAFF. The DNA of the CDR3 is TGCGCCAGCAGCCAAGATACAGAGAACCCTGAAGCTTTCTTT.

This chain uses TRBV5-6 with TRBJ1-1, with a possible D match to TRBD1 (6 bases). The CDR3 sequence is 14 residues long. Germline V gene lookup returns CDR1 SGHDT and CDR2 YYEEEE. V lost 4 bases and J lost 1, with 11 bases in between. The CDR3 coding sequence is TGTGCCAGCAGCAACCCACAGGGGAACACTGAAGCTTTCTTT. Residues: CASSNPQGNTEAFF.